A selection of T cell receptor beta chains follows, all from one sample in a study of cytomegalovirus exposure and HLA in healthy donors. Assay used: immunoSEQ multiplex PCR; TCRdb lists only in-frame clones, some missing. The sample consists of more than 95,000 clones, 78% of them appearing once. The sample consisted of PBMCs. The receptor source for this set is a man aged 30 to 39 in good health and CMV-seropositive. Both conserved end residues are part of each CDR3. Fields, in order: clone size, D gene, J gene, V gene, CDR3 DNA, CDR3 protein. A D gene is named only where the DNA matches it firmly. Not all rows give a size; the values are once, few, many and, for expanded clones, a class.

size: NA
D: NA
J: TRBJ2-1
V: TRBV19
DNA: TGTGCCAGTAGCCCAGGGAACAATGAGCAGTTCTTC
CDR3: CASSPGNNEQFF

size: NA
D: TRBD2
J: TRBJ2-1
V: TRBV28
DNA: TGTGCCAGCAGCCCGGGGCCGGGGGAGGGCAATGAGCAGTTCTTC
CDR3: CASSPGPGEGNEQFF

size: NA
D: TRBD2
J: TRBJ2-7
V: TRBV10-3
DNA: TGTGCCATCAGTGGGGGACTAGCAGGGGAGCAGTACTTC
CDR3: CAISGGLAGEQYF

size: NA
D: NA
J: TRBJ2-7
V: TRBV4-3
DNA: TGCGCCAGCAGCCAAGGGCTCCGGGATACCTACGAGCAGTACTTC
CDR3: CASSQGLRDTYEQYF

size: NA
D: TRBD2
J: TRBJ2-1
V: TRBV9
DNA: TGTGCCAGCAGCGGCAGCTCGTCCCAAGCGGGAGATATCTACAATGAGCAGTTCTTC
CDR3: CASSGSSSQAGDIYNEQFF

size: NA
D: NA
J: TRBJ1-1
V: TRBV9
DNA: TGTGCCAGCAGCTCGACCGGGGGGTACCGCACTGAAGCTTTCTTT
CDR3: CASSSTGGYRTEAFF

size: NA
D: NA
J: TRBJ2-3
V: TRBV4-3
DNA: TGCGCCAGCAGCCAAGATCGGAGCGGAGATACGCAGTATTTT
CDR3: CASSQDRSGDTQYF

size: NA
D: NA
J: TRBJ1-5
V: TRBV7-8
DNA: TGTGCCAGCAGTAATAGCCCCAATCAGCCCCAGCATTTT
CDR3: CASSNSPNQPQHF

size: NA
D: NA
J: TRBJ2-7
V: TRBV7-7
DNA: TGTGCCAGCAGCTTAGGTCGGGACACCAACTACGAGCAGTACTTC
CDR3: CASSLGRDTNYEQYF

size: NA
D: NA
J: TRBJ2-2
V: TRBV5-5
DNA: TGTGCCAGCAGCTTGGGATGGGGAGCCGGGGAGCTGTTTTTT
CDR3: CASSLGWGAGELFF

size: NA
D: NA
J: TRBJ2-4
V: TRBV7-9
DNA: TGTGCCAGCAGCCCCCCAGGGGGGATGGTAGCCAAAAACATTCAGTACTTC
CDR3: CASSPPGGMVAKNIQYF

size: NA
D: TRBD1
J: TRBJ1-2
V: TRBV18
DNA: TGTGCCAGCTCACCACAAGGACAGGGCGACTACACCTTC
CDR3: CASSPQGQGDYTF

size: NA
D: NA
J: TRBJ2-5
V: TRBV7-2
DNA: TGTGCCAGCAGCTTAGGGGGGACTTACCAAGAGACCCAGTACTTC
CDR3: CASSLGGTYQETQYF

size: few
D: NA
J: TRBJ1-1
V: TRBV19
DNA: TGTGCCAGTAGTATCGATTGGGGGGGGACTGAAGCTTTCTTT
CDR3: CASSIDWGGTEAFF

size: NA
D: TRBD1
J: TRBJ1-2
V: TRBV7-2
DNA: TGTGCCAGCAGCTTAGTCGGGACAGGGGGCTATGGCTACACCTTC
CDR3: CASSLVGTGGYGYTF

size: NA
D: NA
J: TRBJ1-3
V: TRBV7-3
DNA: TGTGCCAGCAGCGAATGCCCGGACAGTAGTGGAAACACCATATATTTT
CDR3: CASSECPDSSGNTIYF

size: NA
D: NA
J: TRBJ2-2
V: TRBV27
DNA: TGTGCCAGCAGTTTAAGGTCAGGGACCGGGGAGCTGTTTTTT
CDR3: CASSLRSGTGELFF

size: NA
D: NA
J: TRBJ1-1
V: TRBV27
DNA: TGTGCCAGCAGTTTAGTCGGCAGGGGAACTGAAGCTTTCTTT
CDR3: CASSLVGRGTEAFF

size: few
D: TRBD1
J: TRBJ1-2
V: TRBV5-1
DNA: TGCGCCAGCAGGGACAGGGGACCCTATGGCTACACCTTC
CDR3: CASRDRGPYGYTF

size: few
D: TRBD1
J: TRBJ2-7
V: TRBV11-3
DNA: TGTGCCAGCAGCGGGACAGGGGATCAATCCTACGAGCAGTACTTC
CDR3: CASSGTGDQSYEQYF

size: NA
D: TRBD1
J: TRBJ1-3
V: TRBV6-5
DNA: TGTGCCAGCAGTTTGGACAGGGTATCTGGAAACACCATATATTTT
CDR3: CASSLDRVSGNTIYF

size: NA
D: TRBD2
J: TRBJ2-7
V: TRBV6-5
DNA: TGTGCCAGCAGTTACCCGGTGGGTAGCGGGACCTACGAGCAGTACTTC
CDR3: CASSYPVGSGTYEQYF

size: once
D: NA
J: TRBJ2-3
V: TRBV7-2
DNA: TGTGCCAGCAGCCCTCGGGACTCCCCAATTTGGTATTTT
CDR3: CASSPRDSPIWYF

size: NA
D: TRBD2
J: TRBJ2-1
V: TRBV2
DNA: TGTGCCAGCAGTCCCGGGACTAGTGGCAATGAGCAGTTCTTC
CDR3: CASSPGTSGNEQFF

size: NA
D: TRBD1
J: TRBJ2-3
V: TRBV29-1
DNA: TGCAGCTCCCGGCACCAGGGGGAGAGCACAGATACGCAGTATTTT
CDR3: CSSRHQGESTDTQYF

size: NA
D: NA
J: TRBJ2-3
V: TRBV7-9
DNA: TGTGCCAGCAGCTCTGCCTTCAGGGGATATACGCAGTATTTT
CDR3: CASSSAFRGYTQYF